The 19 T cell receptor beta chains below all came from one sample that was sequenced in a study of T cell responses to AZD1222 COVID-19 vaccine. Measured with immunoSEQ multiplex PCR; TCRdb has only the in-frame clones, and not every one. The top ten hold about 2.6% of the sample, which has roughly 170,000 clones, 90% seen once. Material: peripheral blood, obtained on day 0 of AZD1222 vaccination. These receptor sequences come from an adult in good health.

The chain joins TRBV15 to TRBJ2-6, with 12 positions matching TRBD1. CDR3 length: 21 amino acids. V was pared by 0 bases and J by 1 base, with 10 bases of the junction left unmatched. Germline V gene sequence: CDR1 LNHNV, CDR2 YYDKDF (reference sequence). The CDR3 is CATSREGQGALLRSGANVLTF. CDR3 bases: TGTGCCACCAGCAGAGAGGGACAGGGGGCGCTCCTAAGATCTGGGGCCAACGTCCTGACTTTC.

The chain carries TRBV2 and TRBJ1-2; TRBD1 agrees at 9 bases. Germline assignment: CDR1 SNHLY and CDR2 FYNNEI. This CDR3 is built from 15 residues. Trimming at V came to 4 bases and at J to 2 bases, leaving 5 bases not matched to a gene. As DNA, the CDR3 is TGTGCCAGCAGTGCTCGGGGGACAGGGAACTATGGCTACACCTTC. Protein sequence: CASSARGTGNYGYTF.

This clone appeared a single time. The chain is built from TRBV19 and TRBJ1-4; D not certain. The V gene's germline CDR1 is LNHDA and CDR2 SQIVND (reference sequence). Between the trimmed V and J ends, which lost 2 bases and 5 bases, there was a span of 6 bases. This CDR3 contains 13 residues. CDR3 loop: CASSIIRNEKLFF. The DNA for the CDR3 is TGTGCCAGTAGTATAATCAGGAATGAAAAACTGTTTTTT. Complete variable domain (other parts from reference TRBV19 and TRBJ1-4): DGGITQSPKYLFRKEGQNVTLSCEQNLNHDAMYWYRQDPGQGLRLIYYSQIVNDFQKGDIAEGYSVSREKKESFPLTVTSAQKNPTAFYLCASSIIRNEKLFFGSGTQLSVL.

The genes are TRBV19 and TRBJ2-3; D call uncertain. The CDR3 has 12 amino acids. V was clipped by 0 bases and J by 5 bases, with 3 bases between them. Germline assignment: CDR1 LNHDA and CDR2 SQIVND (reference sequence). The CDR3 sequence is CASSIDRDTQYF. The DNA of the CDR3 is TGTGCCAGTAGTATAGACCGAGATACGCAGTATTTT.

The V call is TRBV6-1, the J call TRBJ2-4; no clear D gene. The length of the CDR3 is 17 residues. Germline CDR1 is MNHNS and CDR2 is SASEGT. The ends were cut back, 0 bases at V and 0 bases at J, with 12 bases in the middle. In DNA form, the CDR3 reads TGTGCCAGCAGTGAAGCGGCGACAACGCTAGCCAAAAACATTCAGTACTTC. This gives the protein CASSEAATTLAKNIQYF.

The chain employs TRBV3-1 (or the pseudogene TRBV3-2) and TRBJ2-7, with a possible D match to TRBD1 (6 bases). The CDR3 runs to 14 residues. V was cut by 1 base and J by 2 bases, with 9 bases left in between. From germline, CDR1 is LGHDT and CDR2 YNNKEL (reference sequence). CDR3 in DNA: TGTGCCAGCAGCCAAGGGACAGAGACCTACGAGCAGTACTTC. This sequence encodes CASSQGTETYEQYF.

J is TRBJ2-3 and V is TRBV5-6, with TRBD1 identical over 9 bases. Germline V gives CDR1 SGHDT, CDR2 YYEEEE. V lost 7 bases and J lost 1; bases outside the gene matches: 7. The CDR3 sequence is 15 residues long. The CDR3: CASLTGGSGTDTQYF. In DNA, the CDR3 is TGTGCCAGCCTAACAGGGGGCTCGGGCACAGATACGCAGTATTTT. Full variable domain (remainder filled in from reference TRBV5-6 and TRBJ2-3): DAGVTQSPTHLIKTRGQQVTLRCSPKSGHDTVSWYQQALGQGPQFIFQYYEEEERQRGNFPDRFSGHQFPNYSSELNVNALLLGDSALYLCASLTGGSGTDTQYFGPGTRLTVL.

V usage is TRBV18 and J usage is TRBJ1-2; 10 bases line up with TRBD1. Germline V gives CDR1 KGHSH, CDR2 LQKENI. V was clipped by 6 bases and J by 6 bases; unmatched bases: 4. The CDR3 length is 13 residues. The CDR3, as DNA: TGTGCCAGCTCCCGACAGGGGGCGGATGGCTACACCTTC. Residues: CASSRQGADGYTF.

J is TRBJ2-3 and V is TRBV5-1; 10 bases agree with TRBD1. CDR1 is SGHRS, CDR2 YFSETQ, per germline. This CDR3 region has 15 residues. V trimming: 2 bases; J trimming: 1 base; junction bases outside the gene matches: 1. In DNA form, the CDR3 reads TGCGCCAGCAGCTTCGACAGGGGGCGCACAGATACGCAGTATTTT. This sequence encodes CASSFDRGRTDTQYF. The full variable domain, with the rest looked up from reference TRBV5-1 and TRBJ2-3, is KAGVTQTPRYLIKTRGQQVTLSCSPISGHRSVSWYQQTPGQGLQFLFEYFSETQRNKGNFPGRFSGRQFSNSRSEMNVSTLELGDSALYLCASSFDRGRTDTQYFGPGTRLTVL.

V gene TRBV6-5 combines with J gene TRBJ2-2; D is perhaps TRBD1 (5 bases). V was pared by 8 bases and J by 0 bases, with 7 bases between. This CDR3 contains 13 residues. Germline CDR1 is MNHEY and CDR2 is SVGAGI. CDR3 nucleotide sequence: TGTGCCAGCGGCAGGGCGAACACCGGGGAGCTGTTTTTT. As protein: CASGRANTGELFF.

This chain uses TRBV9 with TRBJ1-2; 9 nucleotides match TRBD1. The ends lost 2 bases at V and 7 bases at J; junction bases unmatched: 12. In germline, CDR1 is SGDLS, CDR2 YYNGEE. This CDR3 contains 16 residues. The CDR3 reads CASSVGGDRALSGYTF. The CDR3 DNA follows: TGTGCCAGCAGCGTGGGGGGGGACAGGGCGTTGTCTGGCTACACCTTC.

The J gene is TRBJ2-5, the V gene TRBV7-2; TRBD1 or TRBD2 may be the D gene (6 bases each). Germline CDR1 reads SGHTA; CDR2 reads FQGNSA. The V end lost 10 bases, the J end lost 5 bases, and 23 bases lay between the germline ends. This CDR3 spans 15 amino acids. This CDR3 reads CATSPGRSGGETQYF. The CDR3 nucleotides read TGTGCCACCTCCCCGGGGAGGTCCGGGGGCGAGACCCAGTACTTC.

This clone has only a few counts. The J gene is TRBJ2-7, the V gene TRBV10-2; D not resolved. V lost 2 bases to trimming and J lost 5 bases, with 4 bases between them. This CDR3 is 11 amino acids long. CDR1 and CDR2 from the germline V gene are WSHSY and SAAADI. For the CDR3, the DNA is TGCGCCAGCAGTGAGGCCAACGAGCAGTACTTC. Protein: CASSEANEQYF.

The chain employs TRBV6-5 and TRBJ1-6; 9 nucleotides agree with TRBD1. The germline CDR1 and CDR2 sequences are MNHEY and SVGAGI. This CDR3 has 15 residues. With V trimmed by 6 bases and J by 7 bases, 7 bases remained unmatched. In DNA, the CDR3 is TGTGCCAGCAGAATAGGAGGGACAGGGAATTCACCCCTCCACTTT. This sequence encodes CASRIGGTGNSPLHF.

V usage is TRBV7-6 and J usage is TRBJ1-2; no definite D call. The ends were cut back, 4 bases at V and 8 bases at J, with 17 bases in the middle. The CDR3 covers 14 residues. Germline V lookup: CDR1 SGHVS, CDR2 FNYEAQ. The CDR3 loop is CASSSSSSSRGYTF. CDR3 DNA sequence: TGTGCCAGCAGCTCTAGCAGTAGTTCGCGGGGCTACACCTTC.

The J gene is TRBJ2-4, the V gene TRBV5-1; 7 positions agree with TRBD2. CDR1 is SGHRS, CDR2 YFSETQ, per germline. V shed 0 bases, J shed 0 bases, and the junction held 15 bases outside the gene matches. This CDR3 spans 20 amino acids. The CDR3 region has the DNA TGCGCCAGCAGCTTGGATCAGTCTAGCGGCCCTTACATAGCCAAAAACATTCAGTACTTC. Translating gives CASSLDQSSGPYIAKNIQYF.

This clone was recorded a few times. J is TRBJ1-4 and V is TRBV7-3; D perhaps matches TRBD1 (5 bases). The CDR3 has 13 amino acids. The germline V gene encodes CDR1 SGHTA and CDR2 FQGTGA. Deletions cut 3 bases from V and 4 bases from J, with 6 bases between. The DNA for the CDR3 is TGTGCCAGCAGCTTGGGGGGTAATGAAAAACTGTTTTTT. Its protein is CASSLGGNEKLFF.

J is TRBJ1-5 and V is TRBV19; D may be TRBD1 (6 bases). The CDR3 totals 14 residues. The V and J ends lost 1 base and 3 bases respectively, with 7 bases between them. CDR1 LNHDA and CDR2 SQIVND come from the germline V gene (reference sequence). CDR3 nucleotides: TGTGCCAGTAGTATAGGGACAGACAATCAGCCCCAGCATTTT. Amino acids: CASSIGTDNQPQHF.

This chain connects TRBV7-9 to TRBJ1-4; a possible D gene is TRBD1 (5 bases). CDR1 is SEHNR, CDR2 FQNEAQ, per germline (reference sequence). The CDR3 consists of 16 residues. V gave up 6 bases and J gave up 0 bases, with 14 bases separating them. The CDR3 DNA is TGTGCCAGCAGGCGAGGGGCGGGTGCAACTAATGAAAAACTGTTTTTT. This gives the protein CASRRGAGATNEKLFF.